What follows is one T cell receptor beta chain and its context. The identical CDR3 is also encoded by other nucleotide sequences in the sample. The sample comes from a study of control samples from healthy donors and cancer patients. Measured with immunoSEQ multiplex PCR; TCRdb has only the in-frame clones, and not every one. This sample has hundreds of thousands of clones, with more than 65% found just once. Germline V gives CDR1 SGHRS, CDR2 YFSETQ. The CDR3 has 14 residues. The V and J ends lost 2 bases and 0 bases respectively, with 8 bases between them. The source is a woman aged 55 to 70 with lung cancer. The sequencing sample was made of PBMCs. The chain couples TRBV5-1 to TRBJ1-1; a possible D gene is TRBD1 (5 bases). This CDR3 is CASSLEGVNTEAFF. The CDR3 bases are TGCGCCAGCAGCTTAGAAGGGGTGAACACTGAAGCTTTCTTT.